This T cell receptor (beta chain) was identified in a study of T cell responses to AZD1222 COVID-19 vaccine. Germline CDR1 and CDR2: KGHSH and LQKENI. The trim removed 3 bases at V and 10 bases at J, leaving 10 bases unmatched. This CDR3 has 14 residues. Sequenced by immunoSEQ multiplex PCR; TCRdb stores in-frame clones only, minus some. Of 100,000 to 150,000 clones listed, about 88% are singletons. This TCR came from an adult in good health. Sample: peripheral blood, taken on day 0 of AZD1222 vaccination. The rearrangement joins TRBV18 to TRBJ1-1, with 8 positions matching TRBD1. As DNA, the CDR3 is TGTGCCAGCTCACCCGAGAGGACAGGGAAGGGAGCTTTCTTT. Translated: CASSPERTGKGAFF.